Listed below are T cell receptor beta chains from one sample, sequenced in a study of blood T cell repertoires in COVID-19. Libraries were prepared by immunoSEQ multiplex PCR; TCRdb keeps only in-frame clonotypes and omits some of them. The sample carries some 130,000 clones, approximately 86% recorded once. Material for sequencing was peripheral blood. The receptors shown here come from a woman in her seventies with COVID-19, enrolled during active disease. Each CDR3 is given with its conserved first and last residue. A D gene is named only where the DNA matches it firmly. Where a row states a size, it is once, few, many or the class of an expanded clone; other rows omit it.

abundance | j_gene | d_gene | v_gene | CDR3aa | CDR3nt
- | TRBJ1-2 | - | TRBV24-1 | CATSDFKAGNYGYTF | TGTGCCACCAGTGATTTTAAGGCAGGAAACTATGGCTACACCTTC
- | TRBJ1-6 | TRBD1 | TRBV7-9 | CASSKRQGGVESPLHF | TGTGCCAGCAGCAAACGTCAGGGGGGCGTGGAATCACCCCTCCACTTT
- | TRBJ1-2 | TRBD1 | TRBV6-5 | CASTGTGDRFYGYTF | TGTGCCAGCACTGGGACAGGGGACCGTTTTTATGGCTACACCTTC
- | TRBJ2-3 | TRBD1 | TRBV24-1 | CATSDLFRTGGTDTQYF | TGTGCCACCAGTGATTTGTTCAGGACAGGGGGCACAGATACGCAGTATTTT
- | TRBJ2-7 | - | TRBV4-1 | CASAPGGGGLGIYEQYF | TGCGCCAGCGCCCCGGGGGGCGGAGGTCTGGGGATCTACGAGCAGTACTTC
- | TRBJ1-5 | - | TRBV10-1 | CASSVHSPYSNQPQHF | TGCGCCAGCAGTGTTCATTCTCCCTATAGCAATCAGCCCCAGCATTTT
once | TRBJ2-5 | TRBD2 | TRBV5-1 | CASSPTSGVETQYF | TGCGCCAGCAGCCCTACTAGCGGGGTCGAGACCCAGTACTTC
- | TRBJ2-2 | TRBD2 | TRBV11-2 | CASSLEELRGGSNTGELFF | TGTGCCAGCAGCTTAGAAGAGCTGCGGGGGGGTTCTAACACCGGGGAGCTGTTTTTT
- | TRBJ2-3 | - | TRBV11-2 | CASSSSGTDTQYF | TGTGCCAGCAGCTCCTCGGGGACAGATACGCAGTATTTT
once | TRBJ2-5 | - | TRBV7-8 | CASSFDRGTQYF | TGTGCCAGCAGTTTCGATAGGGGGACCCAGTACTTC
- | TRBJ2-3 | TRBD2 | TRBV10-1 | CASSEPGGSGSRDTQYF | TGCGCCAGCAGTGAACCCGGTGGTAGCGGGTCCCGGGATACGCAGTATTTT
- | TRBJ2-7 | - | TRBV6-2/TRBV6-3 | CASSAQGHLGEQYF | TGTGCCAGCAGTGCCCAGGGACATTTGGGCGAGCAGTACTTC
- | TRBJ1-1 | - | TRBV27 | CASSLGARTEAFF | TGTGCCAGCAGTTTGGGGGCGCGAACTGAAGCTTTCTTT
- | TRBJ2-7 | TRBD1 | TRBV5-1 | CASSPTLGQGKVYEQYF | TGCGCCAGCAGCCCAACTTTGGGACAGGGAAAGGTCTACGAGCAGTACTTC
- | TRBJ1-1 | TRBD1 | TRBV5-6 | CASSSDTGALNTEAFF | TGTGCCAGCAGCTCAGATACAGGGGCCCTGAACACTGAAGCTTTCTTT
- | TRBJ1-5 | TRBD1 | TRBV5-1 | CASSLEGQGYSNQPQHF | TGCGCCAGCAGCTTGGAGGGACAGGGCTATAGCAATCAGCCCCAGCATTTT
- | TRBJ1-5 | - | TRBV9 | CASSVSEGSNQPQHF | TGTGCCAGCAGCGTTTCGGAGGGCAGCAATCAGCCCCAGCATTTT
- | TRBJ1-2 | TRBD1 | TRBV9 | CASSLTGGNYGYTF | TGTGCCAGCAGCTTGACAGGGGGTAACTATGGCTACACCTTC
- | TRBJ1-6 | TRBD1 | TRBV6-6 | CASTTGEGSSPLHF | TGTGCCAGCACTACAGGGGAAGGGAGTTCACCCCTCCACTTT
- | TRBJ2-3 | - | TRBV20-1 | CSASVSSTDTQYF | TGCAGTGCTAGTGTTTCTAGCACAGATACGCAGTATTTT
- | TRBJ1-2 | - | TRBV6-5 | CASSFRQYYGYTF | TGTGCCAGCAGTTTTCGACAGTACTATGGCTACACCTTC
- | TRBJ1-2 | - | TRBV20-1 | CSASPKRQSYTF | TGCAGTGCTAGTCCCAAGCGCCAAAGCTACACCTTC
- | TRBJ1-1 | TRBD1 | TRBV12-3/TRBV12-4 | CASSNRGITEAFF | TGTGCCAGCAGTAACAGGGGTATCACTGAAGCTTTCTTT
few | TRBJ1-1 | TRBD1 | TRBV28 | CASIRTGLLTEAFF | TGTGCCAGCATTAGGACAGGTCTCCTCACTGAAGCTTTCTTT
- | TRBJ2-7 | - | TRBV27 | CASSRRQSYEQYF | TGTGCCAGCAGCCGCAGACAGAGCTACGAGCAGTACTTC
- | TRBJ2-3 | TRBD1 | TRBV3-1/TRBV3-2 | CASSRDRGRTDTQYF | TGTGCCAGCAGCCGGGACAGGGGGCGGACAGATACGCAGTATTTT
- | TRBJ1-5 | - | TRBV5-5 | CASSPSVYSQPQHF | TGTGCCAGCAGCCCTTCGGTATACAGTCAGCCCCAGCATTTT
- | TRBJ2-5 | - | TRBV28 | CASSAGLRAQETQYF | TGTGCCAGCAGCGCGGGGCTCAGGGCCCAAGAGACCCAGTACTTC